Each of the 23 T cell receptor beta chains below was sequenced from the same sample in a study of blood T cell repertoires in COVID-19 (dated by TCRdb to the early 2020s). To prepare the library, the immunoSEQ multiplex PCR assay was applied. Here the immuneACCESS table is served through TCRdb, limited to in-frame sequences with V and J called. Missing clones are a known gap in these copies; in checked studies unresolved V genes cover under half, and the rest lacks a known reason. The sample table lists around 180,000 clones, 80% to 90% of them with a count of one. The top ten hold 11% of the sample. Sequenced: peripheral blood. Receptor source: a human donor with active or convalescent COVID-19. The donor label of this sample is uncertain.

The chain combines TRBV19 with TRBJ2-3; no clear D. V lost 4 bases and J 5 bases, leaving 16 bases between the germline ends. Germline V gene lookup returns CDR1 LNHDA and CDR2 SQIVND (reference sequence). The CDR3 extends over 15 amino acids. The CDR3 DNA is TGTGCCAGTAGTACCCAACACAAGACGGGAGATACGCAGTATTTT. Translated: CASSTQHKTGDTQYF.

The V call is TRBV7-2, the J call TRBJ2-2; D possibly corresponds to TRBD2 (7 bases). V was shortened by 0 bases and J by 3 bases, with 11 bases between the two germline ends. Germline V CDR1 and CDR2: SGHTA, FQGNSA. The CDR3 is 16 residues long. The CDR3 reads CASSLAGGRYTGELFF. CDR3 nucleotides: TGTGCCAGCAGCTTAGCGGGGGGGCGGTACACCGGGGAGCTGTTTTTT.

The rearrangement joins TRBV6-6 to TRBJ2-2; no firm D call. There are 15 residues in the CDR3. Germline V gene data show CDR1 as MNHNY and CDR2 as SVGAGI (reference sequence). Trimming removed 2 bases at V and 1 base at J, with 8 bases between. The CDR3 is CASSYLNGNTGELFF. CDR3 nucleotides: TGTGCCAGCAGTTACCTGAACGGGAACACCGGGGAGCTGTTTTTT.

The chain is built from TRBV19 and TRBJ2-2; 8 bases match TRBD1. After removal of 7 bases from V and 5 bases from J, the junction contained 9 bases not matched to a gene. The V gene's germline CDR1 is LNHDA and CDR2 SQIVND (reference sequence). This CDR3 contains 15 residues. DNA for the CDR3: TGTGCCAGTACCTCCAGGGGGCGCCGGACCGGGGAGCTGTTTTTT. This translates into CASTSRGRRTGELFF.

The chain links TRBV2 to TRBJ1-1; possible D gene TRBD1, 6 bases. This CDR3 has 13 residues. CDR1 SNHLY and CDR2 FYNNEI come from the germline V gene. V lost 6 bases and J 6 bases, leaving 14 bases between the germline ends. The CDR3 DNA sequence: TGTGCCAGCAGCGTACAGGGACGTGCTGAAGCTTTCTTT. It specifies CASSVQGRAEAFF.

CDR3 DNA sequence: TGTGCCAGCACAACGGATGGACTAGCGGGGGGCGGGGGCGAGCAGTACTTC. The encoded protein is CASTTDGLAGGGGEQYF. V usage is TRBV2 and J usage is TRBJ2-7, with 14 nucleotides matching TRBD2. The germline gives CDR1 SNHLY, CDR2 FYNNEI. The junction had 14 bases not matched to a gene; V was cut back by 7 bases and J by 6 bases. The CDR3 has 17 residues.

The rearrangement links TRBV12-5 to TRBJ2-7; TRBD2 matches 11 bases. Germline values: CDR1 LGHNT, CDR2 FRNRAP. The CDR3 has 13 residues. J was trimmed by 5 bases and V by 9 bases; bases with no gene match: 6. CDR3 DNA: TGTGCTAGGAGGTCTAGCGGGAGGAACGAGCAGTACTTC. It encodes CARRSSGRNEQYF.

V gene TRBV18 combines with J gene TRBJ1-1; the D gene is possibly TRBD1 (5 bases). The CDR3 is made up of 13 amino acids. V lost 5 bases to trimming and J lost 7 bases, with 14 bases between them. CDR1 and CDR2 (germline): KGHSH, LQKENI. This CDR3 is CASSSDGRGEAFF. DNA for the CDR3: TGTGCCAGCTCATCAGACGGGAGGGGTGAAGCTTTCTTT.

The chain couples TRBV15 to TRBJ2-5; TRBD1 matches 8 bases. Germline assignment: CDR1 LNHNV and CDR2 YYDKDF (reference sequence). J lost 4 bases, V lost 0 bases, and 10 bases had no gene match. The CDR3 totals 17 residues. The CDR3 DNA reads TGTGCCACCAGCAGAGATCTCGGGACAGGAGGTCGAGAGACCCAGTACTTC. It yields the protein CATSRDLGTGGRETQYF.

The V gene is TRBV24-1, the J gene TRBJ2-6, with 9 bases that match TRBD1. V shed 1 base and J 4 bases; nucleotides not matched to a gene: 10. The CDR3 sequence is 19 residues long. Germline V gene lookup returns CDR1 KGHDR and CDR2 SFDVKD. The chain's CDR3 is CATSDFPGTGSSGANVLTF. For the CDR3, the DNA is TGTGCCACCAGTGATTTCCCCGGGACAGGGTCTTCAGGGGCCAACGTCCTGACTTTC.

The gene calls are TRBV28 and TRBJ2-7; TRBD1 aligns across 11 bases. Germline assignment: CDR1 MDHEN and CDR2 SYDVKM. The CDR3 runs to 14 residues. Unmatched junction bases numbered 7, after V lost 10 bases and J lost 2 bases. CDR3 nucleotides: TGTGCCACGCTGAGGGACAGGGGGACCTACGAGCAGTACTTC. Translation gives CATLRDRGTYEQYF. Combining the CDR3 with reference TRBV28 and TRBJ2-7 gives the whole variable domain DVKVTQSSRYLVKRTGEKVFLECVQDMDHENMFWYRQDPGLGLRLIYFSYDVKMKEKGDIPEGYSVSREKKERFSLILESASTNQTSMYLCATLRDRGTYEQYFGPGTRLTVT.

The V and J genes are TRBV7-7 and TRBJ2-1; no reliable D call. CDR1 SSHAT and CDR2 FNYEAQ come from the germline V gene (reference sequence). V lost 1 base and J 4 bases, leaving 11 bases between the germline ends. The CDR3 spans 15 residues. The CDR3 region has the DNA TGTGCCAGCAGCTTAGATAGTTCTAAGTACAATGAGCAGTTCTTC. Its translation: CASSLDSSKYNEQFF. The full variable domain, in which reference TRBV7-7 and TRBJ2-1 provide the parts outside the CDR3, is GAGVSQSPRYKVTKRGQDVTLRCDPISSHATLYWYQQALGQGPEFLTYFNYEAQPDKSGLPSDRFSAERPEGSISTLTIQRTEQRDSAMYRCASSLDSSKYNEQFFGPGTRLTVL.

This clone was detected only once. The rearrangement uses TRBV7-2 and TRBJ2-1; 13 positions agree with TRBD2. The CDR3 loop spans 14 amino acids. Germline assignment: CDR1 SGHTA and CDR2 FQGNSA. The J segment lost 11 bases and the V segment lost 1 base, leaving 2 bases of the junction unmatched. CDR3 region: CASSLELAGGQQFF. The CDR3 DNA is TGTGCCAGCAGCTTAGAACTAGCGGGGGGGCAGCAGTTCTTC.

The V call is TRBV18, the J call TRBJ1-6; 9 nucleotides match TRBD1. The V segment lost 6 bases and the J segment 5 bases; nucleotides outside the gene matches: 2. Germline V lookup: CDR1 KGHSH, CDR2 LQKENI. CDR3 length equals 14 residues. The CDR3 DNA reads TGTGCCAGCTCGCGGACAGGGGATAATTCACCCCTCCACTTT. It codes for CASSRTGDNSPLHF.

The chain combines TRBV6-5 with TRBJ2-7; 8 bases align to TRBD2. CDR3 length: 14 residues. With 8 bases clipped from V and 2 bases from J, the junction kept 8 bases outside the gene matches. The germline CDR1 and CDR2 sequences are MNHEY and SVGAGI. The CDR3 loop is CASREGDPPYEQYF. CDR3 nucleotide sequence: TGTGCCAGCCGGGAGGGAGATCCTCCCTACGAGCAGTACTTC.

This chain connects TRBV7-9 to TRBJ2-1, with D tentatively TRBD1 (6 bases). Trimming left V 1 base short and J 4 bases short, with 11 bases between. This CDR3 has 15 amino acids. Germline assignment: CDR1 SEHNR and CDR2 FQNEAQ (reference sequence). For the CDR3, the DNA is TGTGCCAGCAGCTTAGAAGGGACACCGTACAATGAGCAGTTCTTC. Translation gives CASSLEGTPYNEQFF.

The V gene is TRBV5-1, the J gene TRBJ1-5, with 9 bases identical to TRBD1. V was pared by 2 bases and J by 3 bases, with 3 bases of the junction left unmatched. The germline V gene encodes CDR1 SGHRS and CDR2 YFSETQ. This CDR3 is 15 amino acids long. CDR3 nucleotides: TGCGCCAGCAGCTTACAGGGGGCTTACAATCAGCCCCAGCATTTT. Amino acid sequence: CASSLQGAYNQPQHF.

In this sample, this clone turned up once. The rearrangement uses TRBV7-9 and TRBJ2-7; 7 nucleotides match TRBD1. The V and J ends lost 5 bases and 3 bases, in that order; junction bases with no gene match: 4. Germline V gene sequence: CDR1 SEHNR, CDR2 FQNEAQ (reference sequence). This CDR3 has 13 amino acids. CDR3 nucleotides: TGTGCCAGCAGCGCCGGGACAGTCTACGAGCAGTACTTC. Its protein is CASSAGTVYEQYF.

This chain uses TRBV6-5 with TRBJ2-3; 9 bases are a match to TRBD2. Germline loops: CDR1 MNHEY, CDR2 SVGAGI. V trimming: 5 bases; J trimming: 4 bases; junction bases outside the gene matches: 4. The CDR3 is 14 residues long. The DNA of the CDR3 is TGTGCCAGCAGTCATATAGCGGGGGCAGATACGCAGTATTTT. Translation gives CASSHIAGADTQYF.

The chain carries TRBV7-9 and TRBJ1-1, with 10 bases aligning to TRBD1. The germline V gene encodes CDR1 SEHNR and CDR2 FQNEAQ (reference sequence). Losses at the gene ends were 5 bases for V and 4 bases for J; bases not matched to a gene: 16. The CDR3 is 18 residues long. The CDR3 bases are TGTGCCAGCAGCACAGGGCCGGAGACAGGGGGCTGGGGCACTGAAGCTTTCTTT. The encoded protein is CASSTGPETGGWGTEAFF. The variable domain in full, with the rest retrieved from reference TRBV7-9 and TRBJ1-1, is DTGVSQNPRHKITKRGQNVTFRCDPISEHNRLYWYRQTLGQGPEFLTYFQNEAQLEKSRLLSDRFSAERPKGSFSTLEIQRTEQGDSAMYLCASSTGPETGGWGTEAFFGQGTRLTVV.

This clone has more than one count but fewer than ten. J is TRBJ1-2 and V is TRBV12-3 or TRBV12-4; D gene ambiguous. The CDR3 has 11 residues. V lost 5 bases and J lost 8, with 9 bases in between. In nucleotides, the CDR3 is TGTGCCAGCAGTGCCCGAGGGGGCTACACCTTC. Encoded protein: CASSARGGYTF.

The rearrangement uses TRBV24-1 and TRBJ2-2; D not resolved. V was cut by 0 bases and J by 3 bases, with 19 bases left in between. The CDR3 is made up of 19 amino acids. Per the germline V gene, CDR1 is KGHDR and CDR2 is SFDVKD. CDR3 protein: CATSDLPNLSTLDTGELFF. In DNA form, the CDR3 reads TGTGCCACCAGTGATTTGCCCAATCTAAGTACCCTGGACACCGGGGAGCTGTTTTTT.

This rearrangement joins TRBV14 to TRBJ2-1; 8 bases match TRBD2. The germline V gene encodes CDR1 SGHDN and CDR2 FVKESK. V trimming: 4 bases; J trimming: 9 bases; junction bases outside the gene matches: 5. This CDR3 has 13 amino acids. The CDR3 DNA reads as TGTGCCAGCAGCCGCATGGGACTAGGTGAGCAGTTCTTC. Amino acid sequence: CASSRMGLGEQFF.